This passage covers 4 T cell receptor beta chains from one sample sequenced in a study of T-cell memory formation after mild COVID-19. TCRdb reprocessed the 5' RACE reads with MiXCR, giving one entry per CDR3 protein. The repertoire consists of 100,000 to 150,000 distinct CDR3 sequences, with over 15% occurring once and the leading ten covering 5.2%. Sequenced input: PBMCs or a T cell subset sorted from them (not recorded which). The receptors stem from a man in his late teens or twenties who had mild COVID-19 (a few samples of this study predate the infection). Cell type and time point are not known.

This clonotype has a handful of counts. J is TRBJ2-1 and V is TRBV3-1, with D perhaps TRBD1 (6 bases). This CDR3 is built from 15 residues. The V and J ends lost 4 bases and 2 bases respectively, with 12 bases between them. Germline lookup yields CDR1 LGHDT and CDR2 YNNKEL (reference sequence). The DNA for the CDR3 is TGTGCCAGCAGCCCCATGACAGGAGCCTACAATGAGCAGTTCTTC. Its translation is CASSPMTGAYNEQFF.

By proportion, this clonotype is medium-sized. The chain combines TRBV12-3 or TRBV12-4 with TRBJ2-3; TRBD2 aligns across 9 bases. The CDR3 totals 16 residues. J lost 6 bases, V lost 1 base, and 8 bases had no gene match. The DNA of the CDR3 is TGTGCCAGCAGTTTAGATTCTAGCGGGGCAACGGATACGCAGTATTTT. Amino acids: CASSLDSSGATDTQYF.

The CDR3 DNA follows: TGTGCCATCAAGGGGATTGGGGATACGCAGTATTTT. As protein: CAIKGIGDTQYF. This chain links TRBV10-3 with TRBJ2-3; a weak D match, TRBD1 (5 bases). V lost 7 bases and J 6 bases, leaving 11 bases between the germline ends. There are 12 residues in the CDR3. Germline V CDR1 and CDR2: ENHRY, SYGVKD.

This clonotype was seen only a few times. This sequence joins TRBV5-5 and TRBJ2-2; D is unresolved. CDR3 length: 16 amino acids. Germline CDR1 reads SGHKS; CDR2 reads YYEKEE (reference sequence). V lost 4 bases and J lost 1, with 14 bases in between. The CDR3 DNA follows: TGTGCCAGCAGCGCCAACGCCGGCAGGAACACCGGGGAGCTGTTTTTT. Translating it yields CASSANAGRNTGELFF.